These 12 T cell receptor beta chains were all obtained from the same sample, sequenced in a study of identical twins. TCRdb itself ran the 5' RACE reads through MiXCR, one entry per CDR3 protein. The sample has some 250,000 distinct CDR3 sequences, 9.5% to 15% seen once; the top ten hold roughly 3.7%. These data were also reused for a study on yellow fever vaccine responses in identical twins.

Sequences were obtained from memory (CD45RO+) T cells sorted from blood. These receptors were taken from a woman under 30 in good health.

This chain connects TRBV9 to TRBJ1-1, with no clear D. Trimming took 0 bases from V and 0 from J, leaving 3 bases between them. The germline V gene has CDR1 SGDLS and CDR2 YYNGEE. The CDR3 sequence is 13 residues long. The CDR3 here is CASSVDMNTEAFF. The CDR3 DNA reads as TGTGCCAGCAGCGTAGATATGAACACTGAAGCTTTCTTT.

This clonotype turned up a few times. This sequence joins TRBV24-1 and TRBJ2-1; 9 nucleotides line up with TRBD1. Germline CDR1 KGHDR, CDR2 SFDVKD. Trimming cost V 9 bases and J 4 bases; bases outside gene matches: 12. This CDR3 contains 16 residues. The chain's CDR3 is CATANTGTGSYNEQFF. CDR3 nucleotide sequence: TGTGCCACCGCAAACACCGGGACAGGGTCGTACAATGAGCAGTTCTTC.

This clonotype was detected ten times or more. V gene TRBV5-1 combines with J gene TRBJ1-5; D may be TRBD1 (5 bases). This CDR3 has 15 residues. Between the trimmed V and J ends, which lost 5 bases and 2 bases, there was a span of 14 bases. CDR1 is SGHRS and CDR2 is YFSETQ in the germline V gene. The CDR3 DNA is TGCGCCAGCAGTTGGGGGGAATCGGGCAATCAGCCCCAGCATTTT. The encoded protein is CASSWGESGNQPQHF.

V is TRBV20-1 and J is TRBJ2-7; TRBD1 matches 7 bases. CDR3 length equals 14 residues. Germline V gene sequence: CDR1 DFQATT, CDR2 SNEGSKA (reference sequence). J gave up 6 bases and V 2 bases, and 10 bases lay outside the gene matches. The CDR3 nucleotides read TGCAGTGCTAGAAGACAGGGCGGTACGGGCGAGCAGTACTTC. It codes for CSARRQGGTGEQYF.

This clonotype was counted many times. CDR3 sequence reads: CASSSMGDTQYF. In nucleotides, the CDR3 is TGTGCCAGCAGTTCGATGGGAGATACGCAGTATTTT. The J gene is TRBJ2-3, the V gene TRBV6-5; D uncertain. Trimming removed 4 bases at V and 5 bases at J, with 7 bases between. The CDR3 sequence is 12 residues long. Germline V lookup: CDR1 MNHEY, CDR2 SVGAGI.

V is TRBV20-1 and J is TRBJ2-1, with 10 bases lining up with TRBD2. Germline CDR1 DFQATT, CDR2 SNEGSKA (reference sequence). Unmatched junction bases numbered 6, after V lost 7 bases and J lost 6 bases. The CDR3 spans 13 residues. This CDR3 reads CSGQAGGGNEQFF. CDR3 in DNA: TGCAGTGGACAAGCGGGAGGGGGCAATGAGCAGTTCTTC.

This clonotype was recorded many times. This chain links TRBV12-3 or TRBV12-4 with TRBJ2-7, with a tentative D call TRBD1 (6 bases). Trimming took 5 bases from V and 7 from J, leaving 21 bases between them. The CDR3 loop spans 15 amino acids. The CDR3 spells CASSTRPQGLKEQYF. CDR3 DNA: TGTGCCAGCAGTACCAGGCCCCAGGGGTTAAAGGAGCAGTACTTC.

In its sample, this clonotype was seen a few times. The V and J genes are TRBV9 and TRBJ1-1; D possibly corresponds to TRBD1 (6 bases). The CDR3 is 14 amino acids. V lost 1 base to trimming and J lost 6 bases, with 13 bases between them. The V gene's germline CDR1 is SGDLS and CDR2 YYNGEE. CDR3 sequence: CASSVYKGGAEAFF. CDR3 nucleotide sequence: TGTGCCAGCAGCGTATATAAAGGGGGAGCTGAAGCTTTCTTT.

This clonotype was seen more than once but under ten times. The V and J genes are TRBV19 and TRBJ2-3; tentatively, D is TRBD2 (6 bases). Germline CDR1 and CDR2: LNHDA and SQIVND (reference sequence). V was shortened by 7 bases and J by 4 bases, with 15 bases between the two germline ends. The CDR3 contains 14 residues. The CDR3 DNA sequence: TGTGCCAGTACGGTGTCGGGAGCGGCAGATACGCAGTATTTT. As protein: CASTVSGAADTQYF.

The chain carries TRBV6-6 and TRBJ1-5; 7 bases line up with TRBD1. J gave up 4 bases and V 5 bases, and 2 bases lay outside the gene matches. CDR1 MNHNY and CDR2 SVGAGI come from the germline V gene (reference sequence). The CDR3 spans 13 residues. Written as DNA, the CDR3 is TGTGCCAGCAGTGACAGGGAAAATCAGCCCCAGCATTTT. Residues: CASSDRENQPQHF.

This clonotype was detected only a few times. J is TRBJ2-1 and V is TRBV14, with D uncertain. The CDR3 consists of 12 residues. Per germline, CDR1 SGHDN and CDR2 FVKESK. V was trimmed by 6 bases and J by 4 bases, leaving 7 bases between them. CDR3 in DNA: TGTGCCAGCAGTCAGAAGTACAATGAGCAGTTCTTC. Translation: CASSQKYNEQFF. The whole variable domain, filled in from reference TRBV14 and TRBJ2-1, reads EAGVTQFPSHSVIEKGQTVTLRCDPISGHDNLYWYRRVMGKEIKFLLHFVKESKQDESGMPNNRFLAERTGGTYSTLKVQPAELEDSGVYFCASSQKYNEQFFGPGTRLTVL.

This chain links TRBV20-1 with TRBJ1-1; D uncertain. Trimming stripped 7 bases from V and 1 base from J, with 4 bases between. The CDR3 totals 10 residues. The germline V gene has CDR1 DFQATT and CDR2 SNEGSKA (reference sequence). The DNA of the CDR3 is TGCAGTGGGGCGAACACTGAAGCTTTCTTT. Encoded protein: CSGANTEAFF.